Shown below are 19 T cell receptor beta chains from a single sample sequenced in a study of control samples from healthy donors and cancer patients. This table comes from immunoSEQ multiplex PCR, and its TCRdb copy is limited to in-frame clones, with some not included. Of 95,000 to 150,000 clones listed, 70% to 90% are singletons. Sequenced sample: blood. All receptors come from a man in his 60s in good health.

The chain links TRBV5-4 to TRBJ2-3; no clear D gene. This CDR3 has 12 amino acids. V lost 3 bases and J lost 5, with 7 bases in between. Germline V gives CDR1 SGHNT, CDR2 YYREEE (reference sequence). CDR3 nucleotide sequence: TGTGCCAGCAGCTCAGTAGGAGATACGCAGTATTTT. It encodes CASSSVGDTQYF.

This clone turned up a few times. V gene TRBV5-1 combines with J gene TRBJ1-1; no clear D gene. Germline V gene lookup returns CDR1 SGHRS and CDR2 YFSETQ. The V end lost 5 bases, the J end lost 3 bases, and 8 bases lay between the germline ends. The CDR3 has 12 residues. The CDR3: CASSRSDTEAFF. The CDR3, as DNA: TGCGCCAGCAGTCGATCAGACACTGAAGCTTTCTTT.

The CDR3 nucleotides read TGTGCCGTCTCTCGGTTAGGGGGCGTGCGCACCGGGGAGCTGTTTTTT. Translated: CAVSRLGGVRTGELFF. The chain carries TRBV30 and TRBJ2-2, with TRBD1 matching 7 bases. The junction had 16 bases not matched to a gene; V was cut back by 8 bases and J by 4 bases. Per germline, CDR1 GTSNPN and CDR2 SVGIG (reference sequence). The CDR3 spans 16 residues.

The chain links TRBV5-5 to TRBJ2-7, with 11 bases matching TRBD1. From germline, CDR1 is SGHKS and CDR2 YYEKEE (reference sequence). V was clipped by 2 bases and J by 6 bases; unmatched bases: 10. The CDR3 is 16 amino acids. The DNA of the CDR3 is TGTGCCAGCAGCTTTAGGGACAGGGGGTTTCGTGGCGAGCAGTACTTC. Translation: CASSFRDRGFRGEQYF.

This clone turned up a few times. The chain uses TRBV7-9 and TRBJ2-1, with D possibly TRBD2 on 6 matching bases. Per germline, CDR1 SEHNR and CDR2 FQNEAQ (reference sequence). The CDR3 has 15 amino acids. V lost 0 bases, J lost 4 bases, and 10 bases lay in between. CDR3 in DNA: TGTGCCAGCAGCTTAGCGGGGGGTATGTACAATGAGCAGTTCTTC. Residues: CASSLAGGMYNEQFF.

The rearrangement links TRBV19 to TRBJ2-2; D uncertain. The CDR3 runs to 14 residues. Trimming cost V 4 bases and J 2 bases, with 8 bases left between them. Germline-derived CDR1 and CDR2 are LNHDA and SQIVND (reference sequence). The CDR3 region has the DNA TGTGCCAGTAGTACCGGGCCCAACACCGGGGAGCTGTTTTTT. This gives the protein CASSTGPNTGELFF.

This sequence joins TRBV5-1 and TRBJ1-2, with D maybe TRBD1 (5 bases). Deletions cut 4 bases from V and 4 bases from J, with 11 bases between. Germline values: CDR1 SGHRS, CDR2 YFSETQ. This CDR3 has 13 residues. The CDR3 here is CASSPEGVYGYTF. The CDR3 coding sequence is TGCGCCAGCAGCCCAGAAGGGGTCTATGGCTACACCTTC.

J is TRBJ1-1 and V is TRBV28; D not certain. V lost 7 bases and J lost 3, with 12 bases in between. The CDR3 has 13 amino acids. CDR1 MDHEN and CDR2 SYDVKM come from the germline V gene. The CDR3 DNA sequence: TGTGCCAGCATAGGATTTCTGCACACTGAAGCTTTCTTT. Its translation: CASIGFLHTEAFF.

This chain uses TRBV7-8 with TRBJ1-1; D might be TRBD1 (6 bases). The CDR3 is 14 residues long. Germline values: CDR1 SGHVS, CDR2 FQNEAQ. V was shortened by 1 base and J by 6 bases, with 12 bases between the two germline ends. CDR3 DNA sequence: TGTGCCAGCAGCTTAGTGCAGGGGCTGGCTGAAGCTTTCTTT. Its protein product is CASSLVQGLAEAFF. Full variable domain (rest looked up from reference TRBV7-8 and TRBJ1-1): GAGVSQSPRYKVAKRGQDVALRCDPISGHVSLFWYQQALGQGPEFLTYFQNEAQLDKSGLPSDRFFAERPEGSVSTLKIQRTQQEDSAVYLCASSLVQGLAEAFFGQGTRLTVV.

The V call is TRBV9, the J call TRBJ2-1, with D possibly being TRBD2 (5 bases). CDR1 is SGDLS, CDR2 YYNGEE, per germline. CDR3 size: 14 residues. V was shortened by 4 bases and J by 2 bases, with 10 bases between the two germline ends. The CDR3 region is CASSQTTPYNEQFF. In DNA form, the CDR3 reads TGTGCCAGCAGCCAGACTACCCCCTACAATGAGCAGTTCTTC.

The V gene is TRBV24-1, the J gene TRBJ2-1, with D unresolved. The CDR3 totals 14 residues. The V end was cut by 5 bases, the J end by 4 bases, with 11 bases between. Looked up from germline, CDR1 is KGHDR and CDR2 is SFDVKD. CDR3 amino acids: CATSGQAPYNEQFF. CDR3 coding DNA: TGTGCCACCAGTGGCCAGGCCCCTTACAATGAGCAGTTCTTC.

The gene calls are TRBV5-1 and TRBJ1-2, with D possibly being TRBD1 (5 bases). Germline values: CDR1 SGHRS, CDR2 YFSETQ. The ends were cut back, 4 bases at V and 5 bases at J, with 15 bases in the middle. This CDR3 contains 14 residues. CDR3 sequence: CASSPTGGEYGYTF. The CDR3 bases are TGCGCCAGCAGCCCCACCGGAGGGGAATATGGCTACACCTTC.

The rearrangement uses TRBV5-1 and TRBJ1-1, with D unresolved. The CDR3 consists of 14 residues. Trimming removed 1 base from V and 4 bases from J, with 11 bases in between. CDR1 SGHRS and CDR2 YFSETQ come from the germline V gene. The CDR3 loop reads CASSLTVSGTEAFF. DNA for the CDR3: TGCGCCAGCAGCTTGACCGTAAGTGGCACTGAAGCTTTCTTT.

The chain links TRBV21-1 to TRBJ2-7; TRBD1 is taken as the D call from the table, unchecked against the DNA. TRBV21-1 is deemed a pseudogene. The CDR3 length is 15 residues. DNA for the CDR3: TGTGCCAGCAGCAGTAGACTGACAGCCGTTTACGAGCAGTACTTC. This translates into CASSSRLTAVYEQYF.

Only one count was recorded for this clone. The chain combines TRBV28 with TRBJ2-5, with D possibly TRBD1 on 6 matching bases. Germline V gives CDR1 MDHEN, CDR2 SYDVKM. This CDR3 has 13 amino acids. The V gene lost 4 bases and the J gene lost 2 bases, with 8 bases spanning the gap. CDR3 residues: CASSSGQQETQYF. For the CDR3, the DNA is TGTGCCAGCAGTTCCGGACAGCAAGAGACCCAGTACTTC.

The table lists this clone with a few counts. The V and J genes are TRBV19 and TRBJ1-2; 7 nucleotides line up with TRBD1. This CDR3 has 16 residues. From germline, CDR1 is LNHDA and CDR2 SQIVND (reference sequence). J lost 6 bases, V lost 1 base, and 11 bases had no gene match. CDR3 sequence reads: CASSIVWDSAYHGYTF. The CDR3 DNA is TGTGCCAGTAGTATAGTATGGGACAGTGCTTATCATGGCTACACCTTC.

V gene TRBV5-1 combines with J gene TRBJ2-1; D possibly uses TRBD1 or TRBD2 (5 bases each). Germline CDR1 and CDR2: SGHRS and YFSETQ. Deletions cut 4 bases from V and 2 bases from J, with 16 bases between. The CDR3 runs 16 residues. In nucleotides, the CDR3 is TGCGCCAGCAGCATAGGGGACGAGACTCCCTACAATGAGCAGTTCTTC. Amino acids: CASSIGDETPYNEQFF.

The V call is TRBV6-2 or TRBV6-3, the J call TRBJ1-2, with D tentatively TRBD1 (6 bases). The CDR3 extends over 14 amino acids. V lost 4 bases and J lost 8, with 17 bases in between. Germline CDR1 MNHEY, CDR2 SVGEGT. The CDR3 loop is CASSSRRGTDGYTF. CDR3 in DNA: TGTGCCAGCAGTTCCCGCAGGGGCACAGACGGCTACACCTTC.

The chain employs TRBV19 and TRBJ2-7; 9 positions agree with TRBD2. The CDR3 contains 15 residues. The ends lost 4 bases at V and 2 bases at J; junction bases unmatched: 6. Germline CDR1 reads LNHDA; CDR2 reads SQIVND (reference sequence). The CDR3, as DNA: TGTGCCAGTAGTACCGGGACTAGCTCTCCCTACGAGCAGTACTTC. This codes for CASSTGTSSPYEQYF.